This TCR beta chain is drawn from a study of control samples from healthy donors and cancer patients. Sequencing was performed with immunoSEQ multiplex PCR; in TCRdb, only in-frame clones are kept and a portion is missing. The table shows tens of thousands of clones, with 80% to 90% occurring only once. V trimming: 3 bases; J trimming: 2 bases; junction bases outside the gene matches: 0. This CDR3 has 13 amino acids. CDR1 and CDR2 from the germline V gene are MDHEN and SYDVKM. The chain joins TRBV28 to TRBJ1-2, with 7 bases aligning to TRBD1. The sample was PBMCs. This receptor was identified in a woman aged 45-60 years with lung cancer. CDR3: CASSLTGNYGYTF. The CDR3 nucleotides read TGTGCCAGCAGTTTGACAGGGAACTATGGCTACACCTTC.